The 30 T cell receptor beta chains below come from one sample, sequenced in a study of OX40 agonist ivuxolimab in advanced cancers. Using immunoSEQ multiplex PCR, the repertoire was profiled, and TCRdb retains in-frame clones only, with some absent. The sample carries about 44,000 clones, around 94% recorded once. This specimen consisted of CD4+ or CD8+ T cells sorted from blood, obtained in a trial of the OX40 agonist ivuxolimab. The receptors come from an adult with an advanced solid tumor such as melanoma, head and neck, liver or kidney cancer.

The gene calls are TRBV7-6 and TRBJ1-1; D unresolved. Per germline, CDR1 SGHVS and CDR2 FNYEAQ. V lost 4 bases, J lost 5 bases, and 11 bases lay in between. This CDR3 is built from 13 residues. As DNA, the CDR3 is TGTGCCAGCAGCTCTCAGTGGGGAACTGAAGCTTTCTTT. This codes for CASSSQWGTEAFF. Based on the CDR3 plus reference TRBV7-6 and TRBJ1-1, the full variable domain is GAGVSQSPRYKVTKRGQDVALRCDPISGHVSLYWYRQALGQGPEFLTYFNYEAQQDKSGLPNDRFSAERPEGSISTLTIQRTEQRDSAMYRCASSSQWGTEAFFGQGTRLTVV.

The gene calls are TRBV9 and TRBJ2-3; D call uncertain. The CDR3 is 13 amino acids. V was trimmed by 0 bases and J by 3 bases, leaving 5 bases between them. The germline V gene has CDR1 SGDLS and CDR2 YYNGEE. The CDR3 reads CASSVDVTDTQYF. The CDR3 DNA reads as TGTGCCAGCAGCGTAGATGTTACAGATACGCAGTATTTT. The variable domain in full, completed from reference TRBV9 and TRBJ2-3, reads DSGVTQTPKHLITATGQRVTLRCSPRSGDLSVYWYQQSLDQGLQFLIQYYNGEERAKGNILERFSAQQFPDLHSELNLSSLELGDSALYFCASSVDVTDTQYFGPGTRLTVL.

The chain joins TRBV18 to TRBJ1-3; D uncertain. CDR1 and CDR2 (germline): KGHSH, LQKENI. V shed 2 bases and J shed 0 bases, with 2 bases lying between them. The CDR3 totals 13 residues. The CDR3: CASSPNSGNTIYF. Here the CDR3 DNA reads TGTGCCAGCTCACCAAACTCTGGAAACACCATATATTTT.

This rearrangement joins TRBV4-2 to TRBJ2-3; a weak D match, TRBD2 (5 bases). Germline CDR1 LGHNA, CDR2 YNFKEQ. With 0 bases removed from V and 4 bases from J, the gap between germline ends came to 14 bases. This CDR3 is built from 16 residues. This CDR3 reads CASSQEHSSRADTQYF. As DNA, the CDR3 is TGTGCCAGCAGCCAAGAACACAGTTCGAGGGCAGATACGCAGTATTTT.

This chain uses TRBV4-3 with TRBJ1-1; 9 nucleotides line up with TRBD1. The CDR3 has 14 amino acids. Trimming at V came to 4 bases and at J to 3 bases, leaving 3 bases not matched to a gene. The germline gives CDR1 LGHNA, CDR2 YSLEER. CDR3 region: CASSRGTGYTEAFF. CDR3 sequence (DNA): TGCGCCAGCAGCCGGGGGACAGGGTACACTGAAGCTTTCTTT.

The chain is built from TRBV28 and TRBJ1-2; the match to TRBD1 covers 8 bases. V shed 3 bases, J shed 4 bases, and the junction held 10 bases outside the gene matches. The CDR3 loop spans 16 amino acids. Per germline, CDR1 MDHEN and CDR2 SYDVKM. The CDR3 region has the DNA TGTGCCAGCAGTTTCCGATTGACAGGGGAGTTCTATGGCTACACCTTC. Translated: CASSFRLTGEFYGYTF.

The V call is TRBV7-9, the J call TRBJ2-7; D is possibly TRBD1 (5 bases). Germline V gene lookup returns CDR1 SEHNR and CDR2 FQNEAQ (reference sequence). V lost 1 base, J lost 1 base, and 14 bases lay in between. The CDR3 is 16 residues long. As DNA, the CDR3 is TGTGCCAGCAGCTTAGTGGGGCAGGGTGATTCCTACGAGCAGTACTTC. Its protein is CASSLVGQGDSYEQYF.

The gene calls are TRBV18 and TRBJ2-7; D is tentatively TRBD1 or TRBD2 (6 bases each). CDR1 is KGHSH and CDR2 is LQKENI in the germline V gene. The V end lost 4 bases, the J end lost 4 bases, and 11 bases lay between the germline ends. The CDR3 runs to 13 residues. The CDR3 loop is CASSLTGRYEQYF. The CDR3 DNA follows: TGTGCCAGCTCACTTACAGGGAGGTACGAGCAGTACTTC.

The V gene is TRBV19, the J gene TRBJ1-4; 10 bases align to TRBD1. The CDR3 length is 14 residues. V shed 5 bases and J 8 bases; nucleotides not matched to a gene: 5. Germline CDR1 is LNHDA and CDR2 is SQIVND (reference sequence). The CDR3 nucleotides are TGTGCCAGTAGTCGGGACAGGGGAGGCGAAAAACTGTTTTTT. It codes for CASSRDRGGEKLFF. The entire variable domain, with the rest obtained from reference TRBV19 and TRBJ1-4, is as follows: DGGITQSPKYLFRKEGQNVTLSCEQNLNHDAMYWYRQDPGQGLRLIYYSQIVNDFQKGDIAEGYSVSREKKESFPLTVTSAQKNPTAFYLCASSRDRGGEKLFFGSGTQLSVL.

The J gene is TRBJ2-2, the V gene TRBV5-4; D may be TRBD2 (5 bases). This CDR3 spans 14 amino acids. Germline CDR1 is SGHNT and CDR2 is YYREEE (reference sequence). V lost 7 bases and J 3 bases, leaving 13 bases between the germline ends. Here the CDR3 reads CASFDPGYTGELFF. In DNA, the CDR3 is TGTGCCAGCTTCGACCCGGGGTACACCGGGGAGCTGTTTTTT. The whole variable domain, remainder taken from reference TRBV5-4 and TRBJ2-2, is ETGVTQSPTHLIKTRGQQVTLRCSSQSGHNTVSWYQQALGQGPQFIFQYYREEENGRGNFPPRFSGLQFPNYSSELNVNALELDDSALYLCASFDPGYTGELFFGEGSRLTVL.

The chain couples TRBV27 to TRBJ2-7; 7 bases match TRBD2. Germline loops: CDR1 MNHEY, CDR2 SMNVEV (reference sequence). Trimming removed 0 bases from V and 5 bases from J; junction bases left unmatched: 4. CDR3 length equals 14 residues. The CDR3 coding sequence is TGTGCCAGCAGTTTATCCCTGACTAGCCACGAGCAGTACTTC. This encodes CASSLSLTSHEQYF.

V gene TRBV5-6 combines with J gene TRBJ1-5; 8 nucleotides align to TRBD1. The length of the CDR3 is 15 residues. With V trimmed by 4 bases and J by 2 bases, 5 bases remained unmatched. The germline CDR1 and CDR2 sequences are SGHDT and YYEEEE. The CDR3: CASSGQGDGNQPQHF. The CDR3 DNA reads as TGTGCCAGCAGCGGACAGGGAGACGGCAATCAGCCCCAGCATTTT.

The chain is built from TRBV7-9 and TRBJ1-2, with a tentative D call TRBD1 (5 bases). V dropped 1 base and J dropped 5 bases, with 20 bases sitting between them. The CDR3 is made up of 17 amino acids. In germline, CDR1 is SEHNR, CDR2 FQNEAQ (reference sequence). CDR3 amino acids: CASSLGTGRGLTYGYTF. The CDR3 nucleotides read TGTGCCAGCAGCTTAGGTACAGGAAGAGGGCTTACTTATGGCTACACCTTC.

The rearrangement joins TRBV11-2 to TRBJ2-3; D possibly corresponds to TRBD2 (5 bases). The ends were cut back, 3 bases at V and 0 bases at J, with 13 bases in the middle. Germline V CDR1 and CDR2: SGHAT, FQNNGV. The CDR3 consists of 16 residues. For the CDR3, the DNA is TGTGCCAGCAGCTTGGTTTGGACTCGGAGCACAGATACGCAGTATTTT. Its protein is CASSLVWTRSTDTQYF. Combining the CDR3 with reference TRBV11-2 and TRBJ2-3 gives the whole variable domain EAGVAQSPRYKIIEKRQSVAFWCNPISGHATLYWYQQILGQGPKLLIQFQNNGVVDDSQLPKDRFSAERLKGVDSTLKIQPAKLEDSAVYLCASSLVWTRSTDTQYFGPGTRLTVL.

CDR3 region: CASMGRGPVWEQYF. The CDR3 DNA follows: TGTGCCAGCATGGGGCGGGGACCCGTCTGGGAGCAGTACTTC. The genes are TRBV27 and TRBJ2-7; tentatively, D is TRBD2 (6 bases). The CDR3 spans 14 residues. Trimming took 7 bases from V and 7 from J, leaving 20 bases between them. Germline V gene data show CDR1 as MNHEY and CDR2 as SMNVEV (reference sequence).

DNA for the CDR3: TGTGCCAGCAGCTTGGGGGATGGCTACACCTTC. Translation: CASSLGDGYTF. The V call is TRBV7-9, the J call TRBJ1-2; D is possibly TRBD1 (5 bases). The CDR3 runs to 11 residues. V lost 3 bases, J lost 6 bases, and 5 bases lay in between. Germline assignment: CDR1 SEHNR and CDR2 FQNEAQ (reference sequence).

Only one count was recorded for this clone. The chain has TRBV9 and TRBJ2-7, with TRBD2 matching over 11 bases. The CDR3 extends over 15 amino acids. V gave up 3 bases and J gave up 4 bases; unmatched junction bases: 6. Looked up from germline, CDR1 is SGDLS and CDR2 is YYNGEE. This CDR3 is CASSASGLAVYEQYF. The CDR3 bases are TGTGCCAGCAGCGCCTCGGGACTAGCGGTATACGAGCAGTACTTC. Drawing the rest from reference TRBV9 and TRBJ2-7, the complete variable domain is DSGVTQTPKHLITATGQRVTLRCSPRSGDLSVYWYQQSLDQGLQFLIQYYNGEERAKGNILERFSAQQFPDLHSELNLSSLELGDSALYFCASSASGLAVYEQYFGPGTRLTVT.

The rearrangement links TRBV15 to TRBJ1-1; 8 nucleotides match TRBD1. The CDR3 is 14 amino acids. Germline V gene data show CDR1 as LNHNV and CDR2 as YYDKDF (reference sequence). After removal of 6 bases from V and 5 bases from J, the junction contained 8 bases not matched to a gene. In DNA, the CDR3 is TGTGCCACCAGTCCAACAGGGGGGGTGACTGAAGCTTTCTTT. This translates into CATSPTGGVTEAFF.

V and J are TRBV11-2 and TRBJ2-3; 8 bases are a match to TRBD2. This CDR3 region has 17 residues. V trimming: 1 base; J trimming: 4 bases; junction bases outside the gene matches: 10. Germline CDR1 reads SGHAT; CDR2 reads FQNNGV. In nucleotides, the CDR3 is TGTGCCAGCAGCTTAGCTAGGATCCCGGGGGGGTCAGATACGCAGTATTTT. It is translated as CASSLARIPGGSDTQYF.

The genes are TRBV29-1 and TRBJ1-1; 7 nucleotides align to TRBD1. This CDR3 is 12 amino acids long. Germline loops: CDR1 SQVTM, CDR2 ANQGSEA. The V segment lost 6 bases and the J segment 4 bases; nucleotides outside the gene matches: 5. In DNA form, the CDR3 reads TGCAGCGTCGGGGACAGCCCCACTGAAGCTTTCTTT. Residues: CSVGDSPTEAFF.

This sequence joins TRBV5-3 and TRBJ1-4; TRBD1 aligns across 7 bases. TRBV5-3 is known as an ORF, though its function is uncertain. The CDR3 totals 14 residues. The ends lost 5 bases at V and 6 bases at J; junction bases unmatched: 7. The CDR3 coding sequence is TGTGCCAGAAGGCCGGACAGGCCGTATGAAAAACTGTTTTTT. It is translated as CARRPDRPYEKLFF.

The V gene is TRBV2, the J gene TRBJ1-5, with a weak D call TRBD1 (6 bases). Germline V CDR1 and CDR2: SNHLY, FYNNEI. This CDR3 region has 14 residues. Trimming removed 2 bases from V and 6 bases from J, with 11 bases in between. Written as DNA, the CDR3 is TGTGCCAGCAGTGAAAGAACAGGGCGTCAGCCCCAGCATTTT. It codes for CASSERTGRQPQHF.

This chain joins TRBV5-4 and TRBJ2-1; a weak D match, TRBD2 (6 bases). Trimming took off 0 bases at V and 0 bases at J, with 16 bases between the two ends. The germline CDR1 and CDR2 sequences are SGHNT and YYREEE (reference sequence). The CDR3 length is 18 residues. CDR3 sequence reads: CASSLGLAVASSYNEQFF. In DNA, the CDR3 is TGTGCCAGCAGCTTGGGGTTAGCGGTAGCCAGCTCCTACAATGAGCAGTTCTTC.

The V gene is TRBV9, the J gene TRBJ2-7; 9 bases are shared with TRBD1. The CDR3 loop spans 14 amino acids. Germline V CDR1 and CDR2: SGDLS, YYNGEE. V was clipped by 3 bases and J by 6 bases; unmatched bases: 7. The CDR3 DNA follows: TGTGCCAGCAGCGCCGGACAGGGGCCCACCGAGCAGTACTTC. Protein: CASSAGQGPTEQYF.

This CDR3 reads CATDSRTGGYTF. CDR3 in DNA: TGTGCCACCGACTCCCGAACTGGAGGCTACACCTTC. The chain recombines TRBV25-1 with TRBJ1-2; no clear D. The CDR3 has 12 amino acids. V lost 10 bases to trimming and J lost 8 bases, with 17 bases between them. The germline CDR1 and CDR2 sequences are MGHDK and SYGVNS.

The chain recombines TRBV28 with TRBJ2-3; weak D call: TRBD2 (6 bases). V was pared by 6 bases and J by 0 bases, with 13 bases between. The CDR3 sequence is 15 residues long. Germline CDR1 is MDHEN and CDR2 is SYDVKM. The CDR3 DNA sequence: TGTGCCAGCAGGGGATCGGAGGGCAGCACAGATACGCAGTATTTT. Its translation is CASRGSEGSTDTQYF. Supplemented by reference TRBV28 and TRBJ2-3, the full variable domain reads DVKVTQSSRYLVKRTGEKVFLECVQDMDHENMFWYRQDPGLGLRLIYFSYDVKMKEKGDIPEGYSVSREKKERFSLILESASTNQTSMYLCASRGSEGSTDTQYFGPGTRLTVL.

The V gene is TRBV7-9, the J gene TRBJ1-1; 10 bases are a match to TRBD1. CDR1 and CDR2 from the germline V gene are SEHNR and FQNEAQ (reference sequence). V shed 5 bases and J 5 bases; nucleotides not matched to a gene: 8. The CDR3 covers 15 residues. The DNA of the CDR3 is TGTGCCAGCAGCGCCCGGGACAGGGGATTTACTGAAGCTTTCTTT. Its translation: CASSARDRGFTEAFF. Looking up the rest from reference TRBV7-9 and TRBJ1-1 gives the full variable domain: DTGVSQNPRHKITKRGQNVTFRCDPISEHNRLYWYRQTLGQGPEFLTYFQNEAQLEKSRLLSDRFSAERPKGSFSTLEIQRTEQGDSAMYLCASSARDRGFTEAFFGQGTRLTVV.

J is TRBJ2-2 and V is TRBV6-1; 8 bases are shared with TRBD2. The CDR3 runs 15 residues. V was pared by 6 bases and J by 4 bases, with 7 bases of the junction left unmatched. Germline CDR1 is MNHNS and CDR2 is SASEGT. The chain's CDR3 is CASRRTSFATGELFF. CDR3 nucleotides: TGTGCCAGCAGGCGGACTAGCTTTGCCACCGGGGAGCTGTTTTTT.

This clone occurred once. The chain recombines TRBV5-4 with TRBJ2-7; TRBD1 is a possible D gene (6 bases). This CDR3 is built from 17 residues. The V end lost 2 bases, the J end lost 2 bases, and 20 bases lay between the germline ends. Germline CDR1 reads SGHNT; CDR2 reads YYREEE (reference sequence). This CDR3 is CASSLAGTRKPTYEQYF. DNA for the CDR3: TGTGCCAGCAGCTTAGCCGGGACAAGGAAGCCCACCTACGAGCAGTACTTC.

The chain recombines TRBV29-1 with TRBJ2-1; possibly TRBD1 or TRBD2 for D (5 bases each). V dropped 6 bases and J dropped 9 bases, with 15 bases sitting between them. CDR3 length equals 12 residues. Germline loops: CDR1 SQVTM, CDR2 ANQGSEA. The CDR3 DNA reads TGCAGCGTCCTCCCGTCGGGGCCTGAGCAGTTCTTC. Translation gives CSVLPSGPEQFF.